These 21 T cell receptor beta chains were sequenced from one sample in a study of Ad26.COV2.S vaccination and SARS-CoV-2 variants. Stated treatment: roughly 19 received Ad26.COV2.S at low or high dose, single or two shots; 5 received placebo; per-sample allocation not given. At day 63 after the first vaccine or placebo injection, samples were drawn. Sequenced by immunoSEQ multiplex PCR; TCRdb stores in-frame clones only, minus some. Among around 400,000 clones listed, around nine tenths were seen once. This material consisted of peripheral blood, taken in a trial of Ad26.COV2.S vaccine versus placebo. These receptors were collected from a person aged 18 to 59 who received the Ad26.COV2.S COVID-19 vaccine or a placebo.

Here the CDR3 reads CASRITGGEKLFF. DNA of the CDR3: TGTGCCAGCAGGATAACCGGGGGTGAAAAACTGTTTTTT. The J gene is TRBJ1-4, the V gene TRBV5-5; D perhaps matches TRBD1 (5 bases). Per germline, CDR1 SGHKS and CDR2 YYEKEE (reference sequence). This CDR3 comprises 13 residues. Trimming took off 5 bases at V and 7 bases at J, with 12 bases between the two ends.

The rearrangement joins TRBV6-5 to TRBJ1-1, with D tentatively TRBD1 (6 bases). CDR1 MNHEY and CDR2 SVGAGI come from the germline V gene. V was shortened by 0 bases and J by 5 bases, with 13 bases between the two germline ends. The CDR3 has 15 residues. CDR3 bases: TGTGCCAGCAGTTACTCGATTACAGGACAGACTGAAGCTTTCTTT. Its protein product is CASSYSITGQTEAFF.

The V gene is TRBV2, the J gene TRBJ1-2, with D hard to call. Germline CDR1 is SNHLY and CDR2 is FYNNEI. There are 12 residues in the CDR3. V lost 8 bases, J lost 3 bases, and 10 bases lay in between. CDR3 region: CASPRVDYGYTF. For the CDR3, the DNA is TGTGCCAGCCCCCGGGTTGACTATGGCTACACCTTC.

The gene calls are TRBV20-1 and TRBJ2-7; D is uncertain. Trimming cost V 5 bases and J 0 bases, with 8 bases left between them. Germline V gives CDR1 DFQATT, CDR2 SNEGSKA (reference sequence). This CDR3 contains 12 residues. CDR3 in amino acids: CSARGSSYEQYF. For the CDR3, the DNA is TGCAGTGCTCGTGGGTCCTCCTACGAGCAGTACTTC.

Here the CDR3 reads CASSHREAYEQYF. The CDR3 DNA reads TGTGCCAGCAGCCACCGGGAGGCCTACGAGCAGTACTTC. The gene calls are TRBV6-5 and TRBJ2-7, with 7 bases that match TRBD2. Germline V gives CDR1 MNHEY, CDR2 SVGAGI. This CDR3 is built from 13 residues. V lost 6 bases, J lost 2 bases, and 4 bases stayed unmatched.

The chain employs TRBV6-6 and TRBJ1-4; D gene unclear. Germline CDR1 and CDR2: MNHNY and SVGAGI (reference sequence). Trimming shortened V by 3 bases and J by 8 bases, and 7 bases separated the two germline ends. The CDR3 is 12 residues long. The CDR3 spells CASSYVSEKLFF. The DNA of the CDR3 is TGTGCCAGCAGTTATGTTAGCGAAAAACTGTTTTTT.

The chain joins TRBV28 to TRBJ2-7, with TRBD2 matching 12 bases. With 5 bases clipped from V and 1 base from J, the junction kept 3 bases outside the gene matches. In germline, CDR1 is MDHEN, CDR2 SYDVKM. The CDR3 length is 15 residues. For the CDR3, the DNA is TGTGCCAGCAGTGACGGACTAGCGGGATCCTACGAGCAGTACTTC. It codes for CASSDGLAGSYEQYF.

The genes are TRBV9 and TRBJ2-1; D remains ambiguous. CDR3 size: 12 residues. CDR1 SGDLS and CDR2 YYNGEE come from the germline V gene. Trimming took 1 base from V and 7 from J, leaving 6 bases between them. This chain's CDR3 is CASSVSLNEQFF. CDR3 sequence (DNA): TGTGCCAGCAGCGTAAGTCTGAATGAGCAGTTCTTC.

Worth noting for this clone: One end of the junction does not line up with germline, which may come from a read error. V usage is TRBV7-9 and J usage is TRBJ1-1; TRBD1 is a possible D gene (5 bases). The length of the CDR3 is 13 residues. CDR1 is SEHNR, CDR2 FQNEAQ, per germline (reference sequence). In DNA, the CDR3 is TGTGCCAGCAGCTTTAGGGACGGCAGTAAGGAGGTCTTT. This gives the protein CASSFRDGSKEVF. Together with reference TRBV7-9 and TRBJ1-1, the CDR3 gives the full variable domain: DTGVSQNPRHKITKRGQNVTFRCDPISEHNRLYWYRQTLGQGPEFLTYFQNEAQLEKSRLLSDRFSAERPKGSFSTLEIQRTEQGDSAMYLCASSFRDGSKEVFGQGTRLTVV.

DNA of the CDR3: TGCGCCAGCAGCCAGGGACTAGCGTCTAATGAGCAGTTCTTC. This codes for CASSQGLASNEQFF. This chain links TRBV4-3 with TRBJ2-1; 10 bases line up with TRBD2. CDR3 length: 14 residues. Trimming removed 3 bases from V and 7 bases from J; junction bases left unmatched: 3. Germline CDR1 LGHNA, CDR2 YSLEER.

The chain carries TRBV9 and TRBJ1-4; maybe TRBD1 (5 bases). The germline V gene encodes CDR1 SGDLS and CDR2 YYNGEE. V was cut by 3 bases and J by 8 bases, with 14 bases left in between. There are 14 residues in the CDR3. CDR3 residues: CASSGRDLGEKLFF. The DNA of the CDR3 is TGTGCCAGCAGCGGCCGGGACCTAGGGGAAAAACTGTTTTTT.

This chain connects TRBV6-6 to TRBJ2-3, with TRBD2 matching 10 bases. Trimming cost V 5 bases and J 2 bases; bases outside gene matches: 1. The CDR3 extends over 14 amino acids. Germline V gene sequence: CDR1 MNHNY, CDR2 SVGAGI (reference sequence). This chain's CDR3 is CASSTSGTTDTQYF. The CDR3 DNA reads TGTGCCAGCAGTACTAGCGGGACCACAGATACGCAGTATTTT.

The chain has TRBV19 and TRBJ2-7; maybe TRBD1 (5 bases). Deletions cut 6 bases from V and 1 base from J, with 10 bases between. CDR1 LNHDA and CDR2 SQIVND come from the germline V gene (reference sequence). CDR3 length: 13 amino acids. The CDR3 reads CASSRTGSYEQYF. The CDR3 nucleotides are TGTGCCAGTAGCCGAACAGGTTCCTACGAGCAGTACTTC. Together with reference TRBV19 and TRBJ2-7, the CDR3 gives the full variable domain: DGGITQSPKYLFRKEGQNVTLSCEQNLNHDAMYWYRQDPGQGLRLIYYSQIVNDFQKGDIAEGYSVSREKKESFPLTVTSAQKNPTAFYLCASSRTGSYEQYFGPGTRLTVT.

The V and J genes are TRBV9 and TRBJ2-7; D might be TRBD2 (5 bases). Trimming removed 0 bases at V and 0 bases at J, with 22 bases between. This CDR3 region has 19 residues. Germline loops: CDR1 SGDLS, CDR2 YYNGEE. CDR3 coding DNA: TGTGCCAGCAGCGTAGTACAGAGTCGGGGAGTTGGACGCTCCTACGAGCAGTACTTC. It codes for CASSVVQSRGVGRSYEQYF.

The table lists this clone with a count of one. The CDR3 loop reads CASSPTGGANVLTF. For the CDR3, the DNA is TGTGCCAGCAGTCCCACGGGAGGGGCCAACGTCCTGACTTTC. This chain links TRBV27 with TRBJ2-6, with D tentatively TRBD2 (5 bases). V lost 5 bases and J 4 bases, leaving 9 bases between the germline ends. The germline V gene encodes CDR1 MNHEY and CDR2 SMNVEV (reference sequence). The CDR3 covers 14 residues. The full variable domain, rest sourced from reference TRBV27 and TRBJ2-6, is EAQVTQNPRYLITVTGKKLTVTCSQNMNHEYMSWYRQDPGLGLRQIYYSMNVEVTDKGDVPEGYKVSRKEKRNFPLILESPSPNQTSLYFCASSPTGGANVLTFGAGSRLTVL.

The CDR3 bases are TGTGCCAGCAGTCGACCCCGGACAGGGAGCAATCAGCCCCAGCATTTT. Residues: CASSRPRTGSNQPQHF. This chain joins TRBV6-2 or TRBV6-3 and TRBJ1-5, with 8 positions matching TRBD1. Germline CDR1 reads MNHEY; CDR2 reads SVGEGT. The CDR3 sequence is 16 residues long. V lost 5 bases and J lost 1; bases outside the gene matches: 7.

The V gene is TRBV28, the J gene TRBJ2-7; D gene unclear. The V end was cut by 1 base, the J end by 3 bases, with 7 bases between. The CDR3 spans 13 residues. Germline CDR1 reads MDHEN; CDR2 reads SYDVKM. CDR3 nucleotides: TGTGCCAGCAGTTTATCTCCCTTCTACGAGCAGTACTTC. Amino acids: CASSLSPFYEQYF.

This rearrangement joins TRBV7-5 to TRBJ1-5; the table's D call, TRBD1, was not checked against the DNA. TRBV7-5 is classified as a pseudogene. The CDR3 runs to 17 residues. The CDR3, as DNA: TGTGCCAGAAGCTCGACAGGGAAGACTTATAGCAATCAGCCCCAGCATTTT. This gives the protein CARSSTGKTYSNQPQHF.

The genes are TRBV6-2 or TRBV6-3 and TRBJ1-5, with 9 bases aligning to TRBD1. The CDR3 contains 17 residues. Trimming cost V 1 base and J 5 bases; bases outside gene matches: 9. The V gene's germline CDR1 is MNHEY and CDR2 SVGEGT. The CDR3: CASSYYRTGGRDQPQHF. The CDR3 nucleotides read TGTGCCAGCAGTTACTACCGTACAGGGGGCAGGGATCAGCCCCAGCATTTT.

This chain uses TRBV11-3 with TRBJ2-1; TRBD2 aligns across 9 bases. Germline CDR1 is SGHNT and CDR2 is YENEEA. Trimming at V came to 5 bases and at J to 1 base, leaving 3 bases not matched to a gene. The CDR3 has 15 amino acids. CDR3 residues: CASSTREGSYNEQFF. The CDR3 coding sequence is TGTGCCAGCAGCACGCGGGAGGGATCCTACAATGAGCAGTTCTTC. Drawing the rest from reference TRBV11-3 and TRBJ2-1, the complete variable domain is EAGVVQSPRYKIIEKKQPVAFWCNPISGHNTLYWYLQNLGQGPELLIRYENEEAVDDSQLPKDRFSAERLKGVDSTLKIQPAELGDSAVYLCASSTREGSYNEQFFGPGTRLTVL.

As DNA, the CDR3 is TGCAGCGTAGACCTTAGCGTGGGTAGCACAGATACGCAGTATTTT. Its translation: CSVDLSVGSTDTQYF. The chain employs TRBV29-1 and TRBJ2-3; a possible D gene is TRBD2 (5 bases). The germline gives CDR1 SQVTM, CDR2 ANQGSEA. V gave up 6 bases and J gave up 0 bases, with 16 bases separating them. The CDR3 covers 15 residues.